Included here is one T cell receptor beta chain sequence, with context. No antigen is known for it. The study enrolled healthy HIV-negative adults without recent acute infections or vaccinations as donors. This entry is derived from a study of shared clonotypes between healthy human individuals. Study-wide findings and caveats: Lower generation probabilities were found for non-shared clonotypes than for those shared by all four donors.

TCRdb's table, derived via immunoSEQ multiplex PCR, lists solely in-frame clones and lacks some. The table has approximately 640,000 clones, roughly 87% seen once; the top ten hold more than 30%. Germline CDR1 reads SGHVS; CDR2 reads FQNEAQ. The CDR3 is made up of 19 amino acids. The J segment lost 0 bases and the V segment lost 5 bases, leaving 15 bases of the junction unmatched. This chain joins TRBV7-8 and TRBJ2-1; TRBD2 agrees at 8 bases. This TCR derives from a young man in good health. Some clones in this sample may be carry-over from other donors' samples. The specimen was memory CD8+ T cells from PBMCs. The sample's subset: CD45RO+ cells pooled with CCR7-negative TemRA cells. The CDR3 here is CASSRDQRGYASSYNEQFF. The CDR3 DNA is TGTGCCAGCAGCCGAGACCAGCGGGGGTATGCCAGCTCCTACAATGAGCAGTTCTTC.